Given below is one TCR beta chain in context. The data were obtained in a study of blood T cell repertoires in COVID-19. The wider study: Material from acute and convalescent COVID-19 was sourced from the United States, Italy and Spain. From T cells, B-cell-depleted T cells, or PBMCs came the material, which was cDNA or gDNA.

Original analysis: Estimation of nucleated cell counts was performed using reference gene primer amplification. Produced via immunoSEQ multiplex PCR; TCRdb's table is partial and in-frame only. V, J and clone size reflect that table, while D and trimming were determined from the DNA. The data contain roughly 250,000 clones, about 76% of them singletons. The receptor was derived from a woman aged 55 to 70 with active or convalescent COVID-19. Sequences were obtained from peripheral blood.

In DNA, the CDR3 is TGTGCCAGCACCCCCGGGACAGGGGCCTCCTACGAGCAGTACTTC. Its translation: CASTPGTGASYEQYF. The chain couples TRBV28 to TRBJ2-7; TRBD1 matches 10 bases. V was pared by 7 bases and J by 0 bases, with 6 bases of the junction left unmatched. Germline values: CDR1 MDHEN, CDR2 SYDVKM. CDR3 length equals 15 residues.